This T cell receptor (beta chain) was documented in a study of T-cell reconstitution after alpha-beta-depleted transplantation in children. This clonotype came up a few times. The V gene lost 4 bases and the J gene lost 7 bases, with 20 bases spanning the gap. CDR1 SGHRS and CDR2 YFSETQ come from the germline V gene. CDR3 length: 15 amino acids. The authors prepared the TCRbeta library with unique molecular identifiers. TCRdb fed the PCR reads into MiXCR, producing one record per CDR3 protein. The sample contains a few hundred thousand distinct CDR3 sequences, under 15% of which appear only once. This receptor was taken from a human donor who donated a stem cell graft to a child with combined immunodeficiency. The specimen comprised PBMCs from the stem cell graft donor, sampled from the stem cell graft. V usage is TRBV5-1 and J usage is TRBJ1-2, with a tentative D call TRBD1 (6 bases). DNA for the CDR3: TGCGCCAGCAGCGTTGACAGGACCCCTTCAAGTGGCTACACCTTC. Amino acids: CASSVDRTPSSGYTF.